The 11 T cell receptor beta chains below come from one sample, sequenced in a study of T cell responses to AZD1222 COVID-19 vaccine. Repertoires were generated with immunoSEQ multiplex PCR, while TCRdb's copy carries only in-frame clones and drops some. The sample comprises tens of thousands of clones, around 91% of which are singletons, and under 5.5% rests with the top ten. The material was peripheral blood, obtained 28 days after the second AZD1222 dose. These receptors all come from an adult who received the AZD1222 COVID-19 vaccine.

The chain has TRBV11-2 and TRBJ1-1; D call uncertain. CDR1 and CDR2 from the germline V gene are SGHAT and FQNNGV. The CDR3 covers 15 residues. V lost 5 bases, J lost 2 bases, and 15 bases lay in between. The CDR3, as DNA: TGTGCCAGCAGCCCCCTCGCCCCGGGAAACACTGAAGCTTTCTTT. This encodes CASSPLAPGNTEAFF.

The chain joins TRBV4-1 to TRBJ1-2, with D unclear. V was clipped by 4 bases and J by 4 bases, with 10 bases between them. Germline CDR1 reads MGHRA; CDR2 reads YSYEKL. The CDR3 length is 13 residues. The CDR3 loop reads CASSLGVGYGYTF. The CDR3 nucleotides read TGCGCCAGCAGCCTTGGGGTTGGCTATGGCTACACCTTC.

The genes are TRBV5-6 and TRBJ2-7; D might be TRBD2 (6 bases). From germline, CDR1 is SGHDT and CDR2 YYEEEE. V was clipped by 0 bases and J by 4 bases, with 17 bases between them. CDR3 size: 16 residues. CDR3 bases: TGTGCCAGCAGCTTGGGAGGGACGGACTACTCTTACGAGCAGTACTTC. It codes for CASSLGGTDYSYEQYF.

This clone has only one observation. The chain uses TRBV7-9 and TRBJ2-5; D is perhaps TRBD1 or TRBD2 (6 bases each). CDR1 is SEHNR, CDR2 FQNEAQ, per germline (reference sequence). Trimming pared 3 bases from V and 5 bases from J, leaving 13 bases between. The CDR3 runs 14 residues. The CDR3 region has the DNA TGTGCCAGCAGCTTTTCCGGGGGCGCTGAGACCCAGTACTTC. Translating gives CASSFSGGAETQYF.

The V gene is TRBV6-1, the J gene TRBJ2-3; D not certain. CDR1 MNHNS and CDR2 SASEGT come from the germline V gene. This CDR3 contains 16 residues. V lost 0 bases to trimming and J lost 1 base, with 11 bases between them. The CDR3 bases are TGTGCCAGCAGTGAAGCCCACGGCGGTGGCACAGATACGCAGTATTTT. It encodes CASSEAHGGGTDTQYF.

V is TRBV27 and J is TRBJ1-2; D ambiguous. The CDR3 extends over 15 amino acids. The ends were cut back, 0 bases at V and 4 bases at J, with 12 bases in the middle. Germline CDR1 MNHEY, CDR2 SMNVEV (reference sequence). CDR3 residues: CASSLSSLLFYGYTF. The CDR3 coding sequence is TGTGCCAGCAGTTTATCCAGCCTACTATTCTATGGCTACACCTTC.

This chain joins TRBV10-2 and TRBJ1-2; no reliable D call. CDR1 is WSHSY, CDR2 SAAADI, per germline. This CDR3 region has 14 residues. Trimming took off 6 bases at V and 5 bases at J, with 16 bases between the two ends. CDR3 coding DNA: TGCGCCAGCAGGACGACGGGGTTTGGGTATGGCTACACCTTC. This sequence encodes CASRTTGFGYGYTF.

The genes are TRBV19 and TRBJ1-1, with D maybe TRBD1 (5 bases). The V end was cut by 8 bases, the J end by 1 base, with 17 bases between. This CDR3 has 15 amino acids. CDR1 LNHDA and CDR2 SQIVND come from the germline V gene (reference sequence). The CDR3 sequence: CASRYYGTENTEAFF. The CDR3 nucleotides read TGTGCCAGTCGCTACTATGGGACGGAGAACACTGAAGCTTTCTTT. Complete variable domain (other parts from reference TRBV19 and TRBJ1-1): DGGITQSPKYLFRKEGQNVTLSCEQNLNHDAMYWYRQDPGQGLRLIYYSQIVNDFQKGDIAEGYSVSREKKESFPLTVTSAQKNPTAFYLCASRYYGTENTEAFFGQGTRLTVV.

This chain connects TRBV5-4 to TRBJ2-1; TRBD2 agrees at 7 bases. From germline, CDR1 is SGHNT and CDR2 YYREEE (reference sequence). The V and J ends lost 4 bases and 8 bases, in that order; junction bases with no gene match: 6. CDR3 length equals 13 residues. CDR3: CASSGERGYEQFF. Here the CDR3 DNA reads TGTGCCAGCAGCGGAGAGCGGGGCTATGAGCAGTTCTTC.

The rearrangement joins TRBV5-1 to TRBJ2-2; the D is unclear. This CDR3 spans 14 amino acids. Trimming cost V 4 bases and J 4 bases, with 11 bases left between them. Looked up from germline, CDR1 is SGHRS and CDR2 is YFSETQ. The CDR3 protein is CASSPQVSTGELFF. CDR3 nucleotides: TGCGCCAGCAGCCCGCAGGTTAGCACCGGGGAGCTGTTTTTT.

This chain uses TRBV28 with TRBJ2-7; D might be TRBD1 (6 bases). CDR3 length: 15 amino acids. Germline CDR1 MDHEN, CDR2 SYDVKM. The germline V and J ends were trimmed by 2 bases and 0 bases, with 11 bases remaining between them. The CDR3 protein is CASSLAGTPSYEQYF. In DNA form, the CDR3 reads TGTGCCAGCAGTTTAGCCGGGACACCCTCCTACGAGCAGTACTTC. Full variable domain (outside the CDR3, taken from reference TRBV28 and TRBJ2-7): DVKVTQSSRYLVKRTGEKVFLECVQDMDHENMFWYRQDPGLGLRLIYFSYDVKMKEKGDIPEGYSVSREKKERFSLILESASTNQTSMYLCASSLAGTPSYEQYFGPGTRLTVT.